The present entry profiles one TCR beta chain with its context. This sample was included in a study of blood T cell repertoires in COVID-19. Study overall: The samples span acute and convalescent COVID-19 from the United States, Italy and Spain. Nucleic acid was either cDNA or gDNA, and it came from T cells, B-cell-depleted T cells, or PBMCs.

Sequenced by immunoSEQ multiplex PCR; TCRdb stores in-frame clones only, minus some. The data contain about 240,000 clones, about four fifths of them singletons. The CDR3 has 17 amino acids. CDR1 is LNHDA, CDR2 SQIVND, per germline (reference sequence). V was shortened by 0 bases and J by 4 bases, with 16 bases between the two germline ends. This sequence originates from a man between 25 and 39 years old who had recovered from COVID-19. V is TRBV19 and J is TRBJ1-5, with D possibly being TRBD1 (5 bases). Source material: peripheral blood. CDR3 DNA: TGTGCCAGTAGTATAGATTACGGGGGACCCACAAATCAGCCCCAGCATTTT. Its translation is CASSIDYGGPTNQPQHF.